These 2 T cell receptor beta chains were all obtained from the same sample, sequenced in a study of CD4+ T cells in melanoma. Generated by immunoSEQ multiplex PCR, the TCRdb table keeps only in-frame clones and is missing some. The repertoire holds about 140,000 clones, around 90% seen once, with 1.5% in the top ten. The receptors here all came from a human donor with melanoma.

This chain connects TRBV15 to TRBJ2-7; D is possibly TRBD2 (5 bases). This CDR3 is built from 14 residues. Between the trimmed V and J ends, which lost 1 base and 2 bases, there was a span of 9 bases. The V gene's germline CDR1 is LNHNV and CDR2 YYDKDF (reference sequence). The CDR3 reads CATSRGGFPYEQYF. The CDR3 DNA sequence: TGTGCCACCAGCAGAGGCGGGTTCCCCTACGAGCAGTACTTC.

This clone was seen once. This chain joins TRBV15 and TRBJ2-1; D uncertain. Germline CDR1 is LNHNV and CDR2 is YYDKDF (reference sequence). V lost 0 bases and J 3 bases, leaving 9 bases between the germline ends. The CDR3 extends over 15 amino acids. CDR3 sequence reads: CATSREMMLYNEQFF. The CDR3 coding sequence is TGTGCCACCAGCAGAGAGATGATGCTCTACAATGAGCAGTTCTTC.